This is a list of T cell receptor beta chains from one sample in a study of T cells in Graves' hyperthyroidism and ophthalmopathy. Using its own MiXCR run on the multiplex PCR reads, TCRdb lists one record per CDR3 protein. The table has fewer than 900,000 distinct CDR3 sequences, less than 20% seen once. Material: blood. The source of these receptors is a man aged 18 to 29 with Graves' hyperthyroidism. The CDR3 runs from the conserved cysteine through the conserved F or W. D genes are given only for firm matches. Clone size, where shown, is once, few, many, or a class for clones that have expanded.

CASSSTRGGLVSYEQYF	TGTGCCAGCAGCTCCACAAGGGGGGGGTTGGTCTCCTACGAGCAGTACTTC	-	many	TRBV7-9	TRBJ2-7
CASSYSGRIYEQYF	TGTGCCAGCAGTTACTCGGGGAGGATTTACGAGCAGTACTTC	-	-	TRBV6-5	TRBJ2-7
CASSLGRLPGPNNEQFF	TGTGCCAGCAGCTTAGGTCGGTTGCCGGGGCCTAACAATGAGCAGTTCTTC	-	many	TRBV7-8	TRBJ2-1
CASSISPGADTQYF	TGTGCCAGTAGTATCAGTCCTGGTGCAGATACGCAGTATTTT	-	many	TRBV19	TRBJ2-3
CASSPRPGGGGTQYF	TGTGCCAGCAGCCCCCGGCCGGGGGGGGGCGGGACCCAGTACTTC	TRBD2	-	TRBV11-2	TRBJ2-5
CASSSGPTGELSF	TGTGCCAGCAGCTCGGGCCCGACCGGGGAGCTGTCTTTT	-	-	TRBV11-3	TRBJ2-2
CASSGGIRWPQHF	TGTGCCAGCAGTGGAGGAATCCGGTGGCCCCAGCATTTT	-	many	TRBV6-1	TRBJ1-5
CASSPQGAKNIQYF	TGTGCCAGCAGCCCCCAAGGAGCCAAAAACATTCAGTACTTC	-	many	TRBV12-3/TRBV12-4	TRBJ2-4
CAIRKRDVGDEQFF	TGTGCCATCAGAAAGCGGGACGTAGGGGATGAGCAGTTCTTC	TRBD2	many	TRBV10-3	TRBJ2-1
CASSPRLGEHKNIQYF	TGTGCCAGCAGTCCCCGCCTGGGAGAGCACAAAAACATTCAGTACTTC	-	few	TRBV7-9	TRBJ2-4
CASSLEQGRQETQYF	TGTGCCAGCAGCTTAGAACAGGGGCGGCAAGAGACCCAGTACTTC	TRBD1	many	TRBV7-9	TRBJ2-5
CASSENQIRPYNEQFF	TGTGCCAGCAGTGAAAATCAAATCCGTCCCTACAATGAGCAGTTCTTC	-	-	TRBV2	TRBJ2-1
CSVPGLATHNEQFF	TGCAGTGTTCCGGGACTAGCTACTCACAATGAGCAGTTCTTC	TRBD2	-	TRBV20-1	TRBJ2-1
CATSDSRLAGGWYEQFF	TGTGCCACCAGTGATTCACGACTAGCGGGAGGCTGGTATGAGCAGTTCTTC	TRBD2	-	TRBV24-1	TRBJ2-1
CASSPYLLADQETQYF	TGTGCCAGCAGCCCCTATCTACTAGCGGACCAAGAGACCCAGTACTTC	TRBD2	few	TRBV7-9	TRBJ2-5
CASSARLAGEGETQYF	TGTGCCAGCAGCGCGCGACTAGCGGGAGAGGGGGAGACCCAGTACTTC	TRBD2	many	TRBV7-2	TRBJ2-5
CASSFRTVLTGELFF	TGTGCCAGCTCTTTCCGGACAGTTCTCACCGGGGAGCTGTTTTTT	-	many	TRBV18	TRBJ2-2
CASSLFFGGGGEKLFF	TGTGCCAGCAGTTTATTCTTCGGAGGGGGCGGTGAAAAACTGTTTTTT	TRBD1	many	TRBV28	TRBJ1-4
CSARDPAGVGEQFF	TGCAGTGCTAGAGATCCTGCGGGAGTTGGTGAGCAGTTCTTC	TRBD2	-	TRBV20-1	TRBJ2-1
CASSWSGRWFNEQFF	TGTGCCAGCAGTTGGAGCGGGAGGTGGTTCAATGAGCAGTTCTTC	TRBD2	-	TRBV12-3/TRBV12-4	TRBJ2-1
CASSLAALAEQFF	TGTGCCAGCAGTTTAGCGGCTTTAGCTGAGCAGTTCTTC	-	-	TRBV28	TRBJ2-1
CASSSAGRSFNEQFF	TGTGCCAGCAGCTCGGCCGGCCGAAGCTTCAATGAGCAGTTCTTC	-	few	TRBV7-2	TRBJ2-1
CASSLLRGGQETQYF	TGTGCCAGCAGCTTGCTTAGGGGGGGACAAGAGACCCAGTACTTC	-	-	TRBV7-8	TRBJ2-5
CATSDPGTGYNEQFF	TGTGCCACCAGTGACCCCGGGACAGGCTACAATGAGCAGTTCTTC	TRBD1	-	TRBV6-2/TRBV6-3	TRBJ2-1
CASSLQEGGTEAFF	TGTGCCAGCAGCTTACAGGAGGGTGGGACTGAAGCTTTCTTT	-	few	TRBV7-3	TRBJ1-1
CSVDRLAGVTSSYNEQFF	TGCAGCGTTGATAGACTAGCGGGAGTCACCAGCTCCTACAATGAGCAGTTCTTC	TRBD2	-	TRBV29-1	TRBJ2-1
CASSPGGASGRVRDYEQYF	TGTGCCAGCAGCCCCGGTGGGGCTAGCGGGAGGGTAAGGGACTACGAGCAGTACTTC	TRBD2	many	TRBV7-2	TRBJ2-7
CASSRLAGGWDTQYF	TGTGCCAGCAGTCGACTAGCGGGAGGATGGGATACGCAGTATTTT	TRBD2	-	TRBV12-3/TRBV12-4	TRBJ2-3
CASSLGTGRGELFF	TGTGCCAGCAGCTTAGGTACCGGGCGAGGGGAGCTGTTTTTT	-	-	TRBV7-9	TRBJ2-2
CASSPYGTSNTGELFF	TGTGCCAGCTCACCATACGGTACCTCGAACACCGGGGAGCTGTTTTTT	-	-	TRBV18	TRBJ2-2
CASSSKGFGELFF	TGTGCCAGCAGTTCGAAGGGGTTCGGGGAGCTGTTTTTT	-	-	TRBV12-3/TRBV12-4	TRBJ2-2
CASRDATSGRFGEQFF	TGTGCCAGCAGGGATGCGACTAGCGGGAGATTCGGTGAGCAGTTCTTC	TRBD2	many	TRBV27	TRBJ2-1
CASSFNVGRAGYEQYF	TGCGCCAGCAGCTTTAACGTCGGGAGGGCGGGGTACGAGCAGTACTTC	TRBD2	many	TRBV5-1	TRBJ2-7
CASSSQGGRSYEQYF	TGCGCCAGCAGCTCGCAGGGAGGAAGGTCCTACGAGCAGTACTTC	-	many	TRBV5-1	TRBJ2-7
CASSQSGREKNIQYF	TGCGCCAGCAGCCAGTCGGGACGAGAAAAAAACATTCAGTACTTC	-	-	TRBV4-1	TRBJ2-4
CASSQDSLASYEQYF	TGCGCCAGCAGCCAAGACTCCCTAGCGAGCTACGAGCAGTACTTC	-	once	TRBV4-1	TRBJ2-7
CASTSTGTDTQYF	TGTGCCAGCACCTCGACGGGGACAGATACGCAGTATTTT	-	many	TRBV6-1	TRBJ2-3
CASSSDRGGHTEAFF	TGTGCCAGCAGTTCGGACCGCGGGGGACACACTGAAGCTTTCTTT	-	-	TRBV12-3/TRBV12-4	TRBJ1-1
CASSLRASGLTDTQYF	TGCGCCAGCAGCTTAAGAGCTAGCGGCCTCACAGATACGCAGTATTTT	TRBD2	few	TRBV5-1	TRBJ2-3
CAIRGGFYNSPLHF	TGTGCCATTAGGGGGGGATTCTATAATTCACCCCTCCACTTT	-	-	TRBV28	TRBJ1-6
CSARDPPLVRTEAFF	TGCAGTGCTAGAGATCCCCCGCTAGTACGAACTGAAGCTTTCTTT	-	-	TRBV20-1	TRBJ1-1
CASSSSQESTDTQYF	TGTGCCAGCAGTTCGTCTCAGGAGAGCACAGATACGCAGTATTTT	-	-	TRBV6-1	TRBJ2-3
CASSVARRQGTEEQYF	TGTGCCAGCAGCGTAGCTCGGAGACAGGGGACCGAAGAGCAGTACTTC	TRBD1	-	TRBV9	TRBJ2-7
CSVLLAGGDSYEQYF	TGCAGCGTTCTACTTGCAGGGGGCGACTCCTACGAGCAGTACTTC	TRBD1	-	TRBV29-1	TRBJ2-7
CASGDSHQPQHF	TGTGCCAGCGGGGACAGCCATCAGCCCCAGCATTTT	TRBD1	many	TRBV6-1	TRBJ1-5
CASSQGTGVPATYGYTF	TGTGCCAGCAGCCAAGGGACAGGGGTCCCTGCTACCTATGGCTACACCTTC	TRBD1	many	TRBV14	TRBJ1-2
CASTGRGNTEAFF	TGTGCCAGCACCGGTCGGGGCAACACTGAAGCTTTCTTT	-	many	TRBV7-8	TRBJ1-1
CASSPGGGGGYEQYF	TGTGCCAGCAGCCCAGGTGGGGGGGGAGGGTACGAGCAGTACTTC	TRBD2	-	TRBV7-2	TRBJ2-7
CANRQGASHYGYTF	TGTGCCAACAGACAGGGGGCGTCTCACTATGGCTACACCTTC	TRBD1	-	TRBV6-1	TRBJ1-2
CATRTGVNTEAFF	TGTGCCACCCGGACAGGGGTGAACACTGAAGCTTTCTTT	TRBD1	many	TRBV2	TRBJ1-1
CASSPELADSSYEQYF	TGTGCCAGCAGCCCGGAACTAGCGGACTCCTCCTACGAGCAGTACTTC	TRBD2	many	TRBV7-8	TRBJ2-7
CASTVGGQGDYGYTF	TGTGCCAGCACCGTGGGGGGACAGGGTGACTATGGCTACACCTTC	TRBD1	many	TRBV2	TRBJ1-2
CASSPLADSDEQYF	TGTGCCAGCTCACCACTAGCGGACTCCGACGAGCAGTACTTC	-	-	TRBV18	TRBJ2-7